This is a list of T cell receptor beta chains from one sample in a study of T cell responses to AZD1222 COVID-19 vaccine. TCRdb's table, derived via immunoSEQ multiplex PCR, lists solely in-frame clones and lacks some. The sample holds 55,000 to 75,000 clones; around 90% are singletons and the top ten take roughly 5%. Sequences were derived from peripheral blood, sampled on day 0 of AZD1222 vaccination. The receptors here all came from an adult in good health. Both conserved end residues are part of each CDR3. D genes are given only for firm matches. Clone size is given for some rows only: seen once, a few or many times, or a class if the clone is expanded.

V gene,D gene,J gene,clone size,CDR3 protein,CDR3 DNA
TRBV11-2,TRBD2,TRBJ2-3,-,CASSIAGGSTDTQYF,TGTGCCAGCAGTATAGCGGGGGGATCCACAGATACGCAGTATTTT
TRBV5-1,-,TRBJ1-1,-,CASSPSSDREAFF,TGCGCCAGCAGCCCGTCCTCGGACCGTGAAGCTTTCTTT
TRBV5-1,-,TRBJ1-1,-,CASSSSLQGYNTEAFF,TGCGCCAGCAGCTCCTCGCTACAGGGATATAACACTGAAGCTTTCTTT
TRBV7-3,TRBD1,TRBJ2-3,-,CASSTGDGGTQYF,TGTGCCAGCAGTACAGGGGATGGAGGTACGCAGTATTTT
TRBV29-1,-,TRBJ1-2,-,CSSIIRVQLLTAPYGYTF,TGCAGCTCAATAATAAGAGTACAGCTACTCACGGCTCCTTATGGCTACACCTTC
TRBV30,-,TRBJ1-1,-,CAWSVRGSTEAFF,TGTGCCTGGAGTGTACGGGGAAGCACTGAAGCTTTCTTT
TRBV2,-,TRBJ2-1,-,CASSTFFSYNEQFF,TGTGCCAGCAGTACCTTCTTCTCCTACAATGAGCAGTTCTTC
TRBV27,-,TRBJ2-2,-,CASKNPWGPNTGELFF,TGTGCCAGCAAAAACCCTTGGGGCCCTAACACCGGGGAGCTGTTTTTT
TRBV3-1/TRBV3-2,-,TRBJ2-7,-,CASSHRGREQYF,TGTGCCAGCAGCCACCGCGGTCGGGAGCAGTACTTC
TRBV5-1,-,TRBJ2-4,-,CASSLGANKNIQYF,TGCGCCAGCAGCTTAGGGGCCAATAAAAACATTCAGTACTTC
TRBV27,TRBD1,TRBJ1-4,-,CASRNTGDEKLFF,TGTGCCAGCAGAAACACAGGGGATGAAAAACTGTTTTTT
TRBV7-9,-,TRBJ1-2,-,CASSLQGNYGYTF,TGTGCCAGCAGCTTGCAGGGGAACTATGGCTACACCTTC
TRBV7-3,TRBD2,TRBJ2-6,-,CASSRAGGTTSGANVLTF,TGTGCCAGCAGCAGAGCGGGGGGCACAACTTCTGGGGCCAACGTCCTGACTTTC
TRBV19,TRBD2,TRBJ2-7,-,CASSPGGGPAYEQYF,TGTGCCAGTAGTCCCGGGGGGGGTCCGGCCTACGAGCAGTACTTC
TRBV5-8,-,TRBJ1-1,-,CASSLATWKGEAFF,TGTGCCAGCAGCTTGGCGACTTGGAAGGGTGAAGCTTTCTTT
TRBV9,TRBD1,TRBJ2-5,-,CASSPRDRDYRETQYF,TGTGCCAGCAGCCCCAGGGACAGGGATTATCGAGAGACCCAGTACTTC
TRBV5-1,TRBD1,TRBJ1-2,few,CASSLWGQGYGYTF,TGCGCCAGCAGCTTGTGGGGACAGGGATATGGCTACACCTTC
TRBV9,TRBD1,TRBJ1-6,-,CASSAKENRGSSYNSPLHF,TGTGCCAGCAGCGCAAAAGAAAACAGGGGCAGCTCCTATAATTCACCCCTCCACTTT
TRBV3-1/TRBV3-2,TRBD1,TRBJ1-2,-,CASSLSGQGGYGYTF,TGTGCCAGCAGCCTATCGGGACAGGGTGGCTATGGCTACACCTTC
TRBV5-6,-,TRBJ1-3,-,CASSSLRADGNTIYF,TGTGCCAGCAGCTCCCTCCGGGCCGATGGAAACACCATATATTTT
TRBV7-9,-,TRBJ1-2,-,CASSLGRSDPYGYTF,TGTGCCAGCAGCTTGGGTCGGTCAGATCCCTATGGCTACACCTTC
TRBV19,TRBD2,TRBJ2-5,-,CASSMQTGLAGRLYF,TGTGCCAGTAGTATGCAAACGGGACTAGCGGGGAGACTGTACTTC
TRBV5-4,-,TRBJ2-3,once,CASSSKGRTDTQYF,TGTGCCAGCAGCTCGAAGGGTCGCACAGATACGCAGTATTTT
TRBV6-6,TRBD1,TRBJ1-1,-,CASSSRGLQNTEAFF,TGTGCCAGCAGTTCCAGGGGGCTACAGAACACTGAAGCTTTCTTT
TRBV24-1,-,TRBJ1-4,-,CATSDLDREGVALEKLFF,TGTGCCACCAGTGATCTGGACAGAGAGGGAGTAGCTCTAGAAAAACTGTTTTTT
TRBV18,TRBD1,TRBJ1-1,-,CASSTGQGADTEAFF,TGTGCCAGCTCAACCGGACAGGGGGCAGACACTGAAGCTTTCTTT
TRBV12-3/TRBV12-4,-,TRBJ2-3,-,CASSLQGTDTQYF,TGTGCCAGCAGTTTACAGGGCACAGATACGCAGTATTTT
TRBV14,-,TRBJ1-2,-,CASSQDRIQNYGYTF,TGTGCCAGCAGCCAAGACAGAATCCAAAACTATGGCTACACCTTC
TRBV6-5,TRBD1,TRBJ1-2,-,CASSTRTGVDYGYTF,TGTGCCAGCAGTACCCGGACAGGGGTGGACTATGGCTACACCTTC
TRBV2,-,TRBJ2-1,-,CASRPAMLGDEQFF,TGTGCCAGCAGGCCCGCCATGCTGGGCGATGAGCAGTTCTTC
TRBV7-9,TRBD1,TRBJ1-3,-,CASSLAGTALSGNTIYF,TGTGCCAGCAGCTTAGCGGGGACAGCGCTCTCTGGAAACACCATATATTTT
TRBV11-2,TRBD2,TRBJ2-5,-,CASSFAGGRETQYF,TGTGCCAGCAGCTTTGCGGGGGGCCGGGAGACCCAGTACTTC
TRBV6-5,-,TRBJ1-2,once,CASRGTGGTYGYTF,TGTGCCAGCAGGGGTACTGGGGGGACCTATGGCTACACCTTC
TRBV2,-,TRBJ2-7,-,CASSSRGEQYF,TGTGCCAGCAGTTCTAGGGGGGAGCAGTACTTC
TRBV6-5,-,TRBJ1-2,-,CASGSPGGYYGYTF,TGTGCCAGCGGATCCCCCGGGGGCTACTATGGCTACACCTTC
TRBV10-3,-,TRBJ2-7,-,CAISEVSIYEQYF,TGTGCCATCAGTGAGGTATCCATCTACGAGCAGTACTTC
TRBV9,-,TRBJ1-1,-,CASSVTPGTEAFF,TGTGCCAGCAGCGTAACCCCTGGGACTGAAGCTTTCTTT
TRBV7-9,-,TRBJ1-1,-,CASSLLRGLNTEAFF,TGTGCCAGCAGCTTATTAAGAGGGCTGAACACTGAAGCTTTCTTT